The 11 T cell receptor beta chains in this list originate from one sample, sequenced in a study of Ad26.COV2.S vaccination and SARS-CoV-2 variants. Treatment defined: some 20 received Ad26.COV2.S at low or high dose, single or two shots; 5 received placebo; per-sample allocation not given. Specimens were obtained on day 63 following the first vaccine or placebo injection. The protocol was immunoSEQ multiplex PCR, while the TCRdb copy is restricted to in-frame clones and leaves out a portion. This sample carries about 440,000 clones, roughly 88% of them seen once, and the ten largest clones take less than 4.5%. The source material was peripheral blood, sampled in a trial of Ad26.COV2.S vaccine versus placebo. The receptors originated from a person aged 18-60 years who received the Ad26.COV2.S COVID-19 vaccine or a placebo.

This clone was seen only once. The J gene is TRBJ2-1, the V gene TRBV19; 9 positions agree with TRBD1. Germline CDR1 and CDR2: LNHDA and SQIVND (reference sequence). The V gene end was trimmed by 6 bases and the J gene end by 7 bases; junction bases not matched to a gene: 10. This CDR3 is 15 amino acids long. For the CDR3, the DNA is TGTGCCAGTAGCTCTCCGGGACAGGGTGGAAATGAGCAGTTCTTC. Encoded protein: CASSSPGQGGNEQFF.

The chain joins TRBV6-2 or TRBV6-3 to TRBJ1-1; TRBD1 matches 8 bases. Germline V lookup: CDR1 MNHEY, CDR2 SVGEGT. The CDR3 extends over 17 amino acids. The trim removed 5 bases at V and 0 bases at J, leaving 11 bases unmatched. The chain's CDR3 is CASSHRQTGVMNTEAFF. The CDR3 DNA follows: TGTGCCAGCAGTCACCGACAGACAGGGGTCATGAACACTGAAGCTTTCTTT.

Only a few counts were recorded for this clone. The J gene is TRBJ2-2, the V gene TRBV18; weak D call: TRBD1 (7 bases). V lost 0 bases to trimming and J lost 6 bases, with 14 bases between them. The CDR3 is made up of 16 amino acids. The germline gives CDR1 KGHSH, CDR2 LQKENI. CDR3 residues: CASSPPPARGAGELFF. The CDR3 DNA sequence: TGTGCCAGCTCACCACCGCCAGCCAGGGGGGCCGGGGAGCTGTTTTTT.

V is TRBV10-3 and J is TRBJ1-4; D remains ambiguous. The V gene lost 3 bases and the J gene lost 8 bases, with 7 bases spanning the gap. This CDR3 comprises 12 residues. Germline CDR1 is ENHRY and CDR2 is SYGVKD. In nucleotides, the CDR3 is TGTGCCATCAGTGAAGGGCCAGAAAAACTGTTTTTT. It is translated as CAISEGPEKLFF.

The V gene is TRBV7-2, the J gene TRBJ2-6; possibly TRBD1 for D (5 bases). This CDR3 spans 18 amino acids. Germline CDR1 SGHTA, CDR2 FQGNSA. V was pared by 1 base and J by 0 bases, with 13 bases between. Here the CDR3 reads CASSLGVGQGSGANVLTF. In DNA, the CDR3 is TGTGCCAGCAGCTTAGGAGTAGGCCAGGGCTCTGGGGCCAACGTCCTGACTTTC.

The count of this clone is one. The CDR3 loop is CASSFTGIPQGANVLTF. As DNA, the CDR3 is TGTGCCAGCAGTTTCACGGGGATTCCCCAGGGGGCCAACGTCCTGACTTTC. The chain joins TRBV27 to TRBJ2-6; possibly TRBD2 for D (5 bases). This CDR3 has 17 residues. Germline V CDR1 and CDR2: MNHEY, SMNVEV (reference sequence). V was clipped by 3 bases and J by 4 bases, with 16 bases between them.

The chain is built from TRBV7-8 and TRBJ1-1; TRBD1 agrees at 9 bases. Trimming took 1 base from V and 3 from J; bases not matched to a gene: 3. This CDR3 is built from 15 residues. Germline values: CDR1 SGHVS, CDR2 FQNEAQ. In nucleotides, the CDR3 is TGTGCCAGCAGCTTAGGGGGACAGGGCTACACTGAAGCTTTCTTT. It specifies CASSLGGQGYTEAFF.

This clone has more than one count but fewer than ten. This chain joins TRBV9 and TRBJ2-7; 8 nucleotides align to TRBD2. This CDR3 region has 17 residues. The germline V gene encodes CDR1 SGDLS and CDR2 YYNGEE. V gave up 0 bases and J gave up 2 bases; unmatched junction bases: 10. CDR3 region: CASSVGGIGAGAYEQYF. The DNA of the CDR3 is TGTGCCAGCAGCGTAGGGGGCATCGGAGCGGGAGCCTACGAGCAGTACTTC.

The J gene is TRBJ2-1, the V gene TRBV29-1; 11 positions agree with TRBD2. The CDR3 covers 17 residues. Germline assignment: CDR1 SQVTM and CDR2 ANQGSEA. The junction had 16 bases not matched to a gene; V was cut back by 6 bases and J by 6 bases. For the CDR3, the DNA is TGCAGCGTCTCCGGGACTAGCGGACAGGGGCCCTTCAATGAGCAGTTCTTC. Protein product: CSVSGTSGQGPFNEQFF.

The chain carries TRBV5-5 and TRBJ2-1, with TRBD2 matching 13 bases. There are 18 residues in the CDR3. V was pared by 4 bases and J by 15 bases, with 22 bases of the junction left unmatched. From germline, CDR1 is SGHKS and CDR2 YYEKEE (reference sequence). The CDR3 protein is CASSPLTDGTSGINDRFF. The CDR3 coding sequence is TGTGCCAGCAGCCCACTGACGGACGGGACTAGCGGGATAAATGATCGGTTCTTC.

The V call is TRBV2, the J call TRBJ2-3; D call uncertain. The CDR3 spans 11 residues. Germline V gene data show CDR1 as SNHLY and CDR2 as FYNNEI. Trimming pared 1 base from V and 10 bases from J, leaving 6 bases between. CDR3 protein: CASSEDVAQYF. As DNA, the CDR3 is TGTGCCAGCAGTGAAGACGTGGCGCAGTATTTT.